The subject of this entry is one T cell receptor (beta chain). Its antigen remains unknown. Donors likely had unrecorded immune exposures despite being nominally healthy when sampled. These data originate in a study of cytomegalovirus exposure and HLA in healthy donors. CDR1 is MDHEN and CDR2 is SYDVKM in the germline V gene. Trimming cost V 6 bases and J 4 bases; bases outside gene matches: 5. This CDR3 comprises 13 residues. The PCR contained 60 Vbeta and 13 Jbeta primers. TCRdb's table, derived via immunoSEQ multiplex PCR, lists solely in-frame clones and lacks some. The top ten hold 1.5% to 2.5% of the sample, which has 300,000 or so clones, roughly 86% seen once. Study results and caveats: The study assumed roughly uniform donor sequencing depth for presence/absence analyses.

V usage is TRBV28 and J usage is TRBJ1-2; TRBD1 agrees at 7 bases. The sequenced material came from PBMCs. The origin of this receptor is a woman aged 40 to 50 in good health and CMV-seropositive. CDR3 residues: CASRDDRVYGYTF. The DNA for the CDR3 is TGTGCCAGCAGGGATGACAGGGTCTATGGCTACACCTTC.